The rows below give T cell receptor beta chains drawn from one sample of a study of OX40 agonist ivuxolimab in advanced cancers. Assay: immunoSEQ multiplex PCR; the TCRdb copy retains only in-frame clones and omits some. This table holds 55,000 to 65,000 clones, approximately 89% found once. Sequences were derived from CD4+ or CD8+ T cells sorted from blood, sampled in a trial of the OX40 agonist ivuxolimab. The receptors were sampled from an adult with an advanced solid tumor such as melanoma, head and neck, liver or kidney cancer. The CDR3 runs from the conserved cysteine through the conserved F or W. The order of the fields is V gene, D gene, clone size, J gene, CDR3 DNA, CDR3 protein. A D gene is named only where the DNA matches it firmly. Clone sizes are given selectively: once, few, many, or a class where the clone is expanded.

TRBV2,NA,NA,TRBJ2-1,TGTGCCAGCAGTGAATTGTCCTCGACGGATAGTTCCTACAATGAGCAGTTCTTC,CASSELSSTDSSYNEQFF
TRBV10-3,NA,NA,TRBJ2-1,TGTGCCATACGAGGGGCCGCTCGGGACAATGAGCAGTTCTTC,CAIRGAARDNEQFF
TRBV5-1,TRBD1,once,TRBJ2-1,TGCGCCAGCAGCACCGGACAGGGTACATACAATGAGCAGTTCTTC,CASSTGQGTYNEQFF
TRBV18,NA,NA,TRBJ1-1,TGTGCCAGCTCTCCAGACAGGATGAACACTGAAGCTTTCTTT,CASSPDRMNTEAFF
TRBV28,TRBD2,NA,TRBJ2-1,TGTGCCAGCAGTTTAGGGGCTAGCGGCGACAATGAGCAGTTCTTC,CASSLGASGDNEQFF
TRBV4-1,TRBD2,NA,TRBJ2-1,TGCGCCAGCAGCCAAGATACTAGCGGTAGCTCCTACAATGAGCAGTTCTTC,CASSQDTSGSSYNEQFF
TRBV7-6,NA,NA,TRBJ2-1,TGTGCCAGCAGCAGCAGGAGGGAAGCGCGCAATGAGCAGTTCTTC,CASSSRREARNEQFF
TRBV14,NA,NA,TRBJ2-4,TGTGCCAGCAGCCAAGATATTTCAGGGGACATTCAGTACTTC,CASSQDISGDIQYF
TRBV7-9,NA,once,TRBJ2-2,TGTGCCAGCAGGGCCGGGACGGCGAACACCGGGGAGCTGTTTTTT,CASRAGTANTGELFF
TRBV5-1,NA,NA,TRBJ2-7,TGCGCCAGCAGTCGCGGGACGACAGACGAGCAGTACTTC,CASSRGTTDEQYF
TRBV27,NA,NA,TRBJ1-5,TGTGCCAGCTTAGGGCAGTCGGGTCCCCAGCATTTT,CASLGQSGPQHF
TRBV10-3,TRBD1,NA,TRBJ1-4,TGTGCCATCAGTGAGAACAGGGGAACTAATGAAAAACTGTTTTTT,CAISENRGTNEKLFF
TRBV15,NA,NA,TRBJ1-2,TGTGCCACCAGCCAACAGAAGGGGCATGGCTACACCTTC,CATSQQKGHGYTF
TRBV7-8,NA,once,TRBJ2-3,TGTGCCAGCAGCTTAGCTCTACTTACTAGCACAGATACGCAGTATTTT,CASSLALLTSTDTQYF
TRBV7-9,NA,NA,TRBJ1-4,TGTGCCAGCAGCCCTCAAGATGAAAAACTGTTTTTT,CASSPQDEKLFF
TRBV7-9,TRBD2,NA,TRBJ2-3,TGTGCCAGCAGCTTTGGTGCACTAGCGGGAAGCACAGATACGCAGTATTTT,CASSFGALAGSTDTQYF
TRBV18,TRBD2,NA,TRBJ2-5,TGTGCCAGCTCATCAGTGGAGGGAGGGCCAAGGAAGCAGTACTTC,CASSSVEGGPRKQYF